This entry is about one T cell receptor beta chain. This entry belongs to a study of T cell responses to AZD1222 COVID-19 vaccine. Repertoires were generated with immunoSEQ multiplex PCR, while TCRdb's copy carries only in-frame clones and drops some. The sample contains 100,000 to 150,000 clones, approximately 90% of which appear only once. The CDR3 runs 15 residues. V lost 0 bases, J lost 0 bases, and 1 base stayed unmatched. Germline CDR1 MGHRA, CDR2 YSYEKL. V and J are TRBV4-1 and TRBJ2-7, with 8 nucleotides matching TRBD2. The sequence came from an adult who received the AZD1222 COVID-19 vaccine. The sample here was peripheral blood, taken 28 days after the second AZD1222 dose. The CDR3 nucleotides read TGCGCCAGCAGCCAAGAACTAGCGGCCTCCTACGAGCAGTACTTC. This translates into CASSQELAASYEQYF.